What follows describes a single TCR beta chain. The antigen remains undetermined. This entry belongs to a study of response to subunit inactivated influenza vaccine. Findings and caveats of the study: Authors suggested each seasonal influenza vaccination recruits few new T cells.

The germline gives CDR1 SGHRS, CDR2 YFSETQ. This CDR3 contains 16 residues. Trimming took off 5 bases at V and 0 bases at J, with 17 bases between the two ends. TCRdb processed the RT-PCR reads anew with MiXCR; each CDR3 protein has one entry. The sample carries hundreds of thousands of distinct CDR3 sequences, roughly 25% recorded once. The chain combines TRBV5-1 with TRBJ2-5; a possible D gene is TRBD1 (6 bases). This TCR derives from a man between 45 and 60 years old who received an inactivated influenza vaccine. The sequences come from CD4+ T cells sorted from PBMCs, collected roughly 5 days after vaccination. In DNA form, the CDR3 reads TGCGCCAGCAGATTGACCCCTACAGGGTACCAAGAGACCCAGTACTTC. Protein sequence: CASRLTPTGYQETQYF.